This is a list of T cell receptor beta chains from one sample in a study of CD8+CD57+ T cells in acquired aplastic anemia. From the reads, TCRdb called clonotypes with MiXCR, one entry per CDR3 protein. The sample consists of about 180,000 distinct CDR3 sequences, 45% to 60% of them appearing once. Source material: sorted CD4+, CD8+, or CD8+CD57+ T cells (not recorded which) from PBMCs. The source of these receptors is a human donor with aplastic anemia. CDR3s include the opening cysteine and the closing phenylalanine or tryptophan. D genes are given only for firm matches. Only some rows state a clone size, as once, few, many or a class for expanded clones.

v_call: TRBV5-1; d_call: NA; clone_size: many; j_call: TRBJ2-3; cdr3_aa: CASSSSQTDTQYF; cdr3_nt: TGCGCCAGCAGTTCGTCACAGACGGATACGCAGTATTTT
v_call: TRBV10-3; d_call: NA; clone_size: NA; j_call: TRBJ1-1; cdr3_aa: CAIRGLAGDTEAFF; cdr3_nt: TGTGCCATCAGAGGACTAGCGGGGGACACTGAAGCTTTCTTT
v_call: TRBV2; d_call: TRBD1; clone_size: NA; j_call: TRBJ1-5; cdr3_aa: CASNGQGNQPQHF; cdr3_nt: TGTGCCAGCAACGGACAGGGCAATCAGCCCCAGCATTTT
v_call: TRBV15; d_call: TRBD1; clone_size: once; j_call: TRBJ1-2; cdr3_aa: CATSRYRTGVIGYTF; cdr3_nt: TGTGCCACCAGCAGGTATAGGACAGGGGTTATAGGCTACACCTTC
v_call: TRBV19; d_call: NA; clone_size: many; j_call: TRBJ2-2; cdr3_aa: CASRGGASVAGELFF; cdr3_nt: TGTGCCAGTAGGGGGGGGGCGAGTGTCGCCGGGGAGCTGTTTTTT
v_call: TRBV3-1; d_call: NA; clone_size: few; j_call: TRBJ1-6; cdr3_aa: CASSQGQPNNSPLHF; cdr3_nt: TGTGCCAGCAGCCAAGGTCAGCCTAATAATTCACCCCTCCACTTT
v_call: TRBV10-3; d_call: NA; clone_size: many; j_call: TRBJ1-3; cdr3_aa: CAISEDRNTIYF; cdr3_nt: TGTGCCATCAGTGAGGATCGAAACACCATATATTTT
v_call: TRBV20-1; d_call: NA; clone_size: NA; j_call: TRBJ2-7; cdr3_aa: CSASEGYGSYEQYF; cdr3_nt: TGCAGTGCTAGCGAGGGGTATGGTTCCTACGAGCAGTACTTC
v_call: TRBV20-1; d_call: TRBD2; clone_size: NA; j_call: TRBJ2-2; cdr3_aa: CSASSEVAGAGELFF; cdr3_nt: TGCAGTGCCAGCAGTGAGGTGGCGGGGGCCGGGGAGCTGTTTTTT
v_call: TRBV2; d_call: NA; clone_size: NA; j_call: TRBJ2-5; cdr3_aa: CASSLEETSTKRTQYF; cdr3_nt: TGTGCCAGCAGCTTAGAAGAGACGAGTACTAAGAGGACCCAGTACTTC
v_call: TRBV7-2; d_call: TRBD2; clone_size: NA; j_call: TRBJ2-5; cdr3_aa: CASSRWGGNQETQYF; cdr3_nt: TGTGCCAGCAGCCGTTGGGGGGGGAACCAAGAGACCCAGTACTTC
v_call: TRBV25-1; d_call: TRBD2; clone_size: NA; j_call: TRBJ2-5; cdr3_aa: CASSDPRLAGNEETQYF; cdr3_nt: TGTGCCAGCAGTGACCCAAGACTAGCGGGGAACGAAGAGACCCAGTACTTC
v_call: TRBV2; d_call: NA; clone_size: once; j_call: TRBJ1-4; cdr3_aa: CASSNSNLNEKLFF; cdr3_nt: TGTGCCAGCAGTAACAGCAACTTAAATGAAAAACTGTTTTTT
v_call: TRBV20-1; d_call: TRBD1; clone_size: many; j_call: TRBJ1-2; cdr3_aa: CSAMRGGQGVNYGYTF; cdr3_nt: TGCAGTGCTATGAGGGGAGGACAGGGGGTTAACTATGGCTACACCTTC
v_call: TRBV10-3; d_call: NA; clone_size: NA; j_call: TRBJ1-3; cdr3_aa: CASKSLGKEAGNTTYF; cdr3_nt: TGTGCCAGCAAGAGTCTAGGGAAAGAAGCTGGAAACACCACATATTTT
v_call: TRBV6-5; d_call: NA; clone_size: NA; j_call: TRBJ1-2; cdr3_aa: CASSYSTDSDYGYTF; cdr3_nt: TGTGCCAGCAGTTACTCCACAGATTCCGACTATGGCTACACCTTC
v_call: TRBV5-6; d_call: NA; clone_size: many; j_call: TRBJ1-1; cdr3_aa: CASSLAHFKANTEAFF; cdr3_nt: TGTGCCAGCAGCTTGGCACACTTTAAGGCGAACACTGAAGCTTTCTTT
v_call: TRBV7-9; d_call: NA; clone_size: few; j_call: TRBJ1-1; cdr3_aa: CASSLQAEAFF; cdr3_nt: TGTGCCAGCAGCTTACAGGCCGAAGCTTTCTTT
v_call: TRBV29-1; d_call: NA; clone_size: NA; j_call: TRBJ2-7; cdr3_aa: CSVELAREQYF; cdr3_nt: TGCAGCGTTGAACTAGCTCGCGAGCAGTACTTC
v_call: TRBV7-2; d_call: NA; clone_size: NA; j_call: TRBJ2-3; cdr3_aa: CASSLAGGGVTDTQYF; cdr3_nt: TGTGCCAGCAGCTTAGCAGGGGGGGGGGTAACAGATACGCAGTATTTT
v_call: TRBV29-1; d_call: TRBD1; clone_size: few; j_call: TRBJ1-2; cdr3_aa: CSVPGTGVGYTF; cdr3_nt: TGCAGCGTGCCAGGGACAGGGGTTGGCTACACCTTC
v_call: TRBV20-1; d_call: TRBD2; clone_size: NA; j_call: TRBJ2-1; cdr3_aa: CSANPSGGPRNEQFF; cdr3_nt: TGCAGTGCCAACCCTAGCGGGGGGCCGCGCAATGAGCAGTTCTTC
v_call: TRBV20-1; d_call: TRBD1; clone_size: NA; j_call: TRBJ2-7; cdr3_aa: CSASRQGSGSGANEQYF; cdr3_nt: TGCAGTGCTAGTCGACAGGGGTCTGGTTCTGGGGCCAACGAGCAGTACTTC
v_call: TRBV20-1; d_call: NA; clone_size: many; j_call: TRBJ1-1; cdr3_aa: CSARPPWGLTTEAFF; cdr3_nt: TGCAGTGCTCGTCCCCCCTGGGGTTTGACCACTGAAGCTTTCTTT
v_call: TRBV5-6; d_call: TRBD1; clone_size: NA; j_call: TRBJ2-6; cdr3_aa: CASSSGTALSGANVLTF; cdr3_nt: TGTGCCAGCAGCTCCGGGACAGCTCTCTCTGGGGCCAACGTCCTGACTTTC
v_call: TRBV7-8; d_call: NA; clone_size: NA; j_call: TRBJ1-6; cdr3_aa: CASSLLPSGKSYNSPLHF; cdr3_nt: TGTGCCAGCAGCTTGCTTCCGTCCGGGAAATCCTATAATTCACCCCTCCACTTT